The 26 T cell receptor beta chains given below trace back to one sample, sequenced in a study of blood T cell repertoires in COVID-19. Sequencing used immunoSEQ multiplex PCR; TCRdb keeps in-frame clones, though not all of them. The table has under 200,000 clones, 65% to 85% seen once; the top ten hold 2.6%. Sequenced: peripheral blood. The source of these receptors is a human donor with acute or convalescent COVID-19. The donor label of this sample is uncertain.

This clone was observed once. The chain combines TRBV4-1 with TRBJ2-5; TRBD2 agrees at 10 bases. CDR3 size: 14 residues. Trimming took 4 bases from V and 5 from J; bases not matched to a gene: 4. Germline lookup yields CDR1 MGHRA and CDR2 YSYEKL. The CDR3 protein is CASSPLAGGETQYF. Here the CDR3 DNA reads TGCGCCAGCAGCCCCTTAGCGGGAGGTGAGACCCAGTACTTC.

The V gene is TRBV2, the J gene TRBJ1-3, with D unclear. Trimming removed 4 bases from V and 0 bases from J, with 10 bases in between. Looked up from germline, CDR1 is SNHLY and CDR2 is FYNNEI. The CDR3 sequence is 15 residues long. CDR3 loop: CASSGESGSGNTIYF. In DNA, the CDR3 is TGTGCCAGCAGTGGAGAATCGGGCTCTGGAAACACCATATATTTT.

This chain connects TRBV28 to TRBJ1-5; D unresolved. Germline-derived CDR1 and CDR2 are MDHEN and SYDVKM. CDR3 length: 16 residues. The V and J ends lost 7 bases and 5 bases respectively, with 21 bases between them. CDR3 protein: CASTHGKLEPYQPQHF. The CDR3 DNA reads as TGTGCCAGCACTCACGGGAAACTCGAACCCTATCAGCCCCAGCATTTT.

The rearrangement uses TRBV10-3 and TRBJ1-2; 8 bases line up with TRBD1. After removal of 4 bases from V and 3 bases from J, the junction contained 1 base not matched to a gene. The CDR3 is 13 residues long. In germline, CDR1 is ENHRY, CDR2 SYGVKD. The CDR3 DNA reads as TGTGCCATCAGTGTGGACAGGGACTATGGCTACACCTTC. Its translation is CAISVDRDYGYTF.

This chain uses TRBV5-1 with TRBJ2-7, with 7 bases lining up with TRBD1. The CDR3 is 15 amino acids. Germline V gene sequence: CDR1 SGHRS, CDR2 YFSETQ. J was trimmed by 0 bases and V by 0 bases; bases with no gene match: 3. CDR3 coding DNA: TGCGCCAGCAGCTTGGCGACAGGGACCTCCTACGAGCAGTACTTC. Its protein is CASSLATGTSYEQYF.

This clone was recorded once. The rearrangement joins TRBV7-3 to TRBJ2-5; TRBD1 might be the D (6 bases). CDR3 length equals 14 residues. The V end lost 0 bases, the J end lost 3 bases, and 8 bases lay between the germline ends. Germline values: CDR1 SGHTA, CDR2 FQGTGA. This chain's CDR3 is CASSLTRTEETQYF. The CDR3 bases are TGTGCCAGCAGCTTAACACGGACAGAAGAGACCCAGTACTTC.

The V call is TRBV3-1 (or the pseudogene TRBV3-2), the J call TRBJ2-1; 8 bases are a match to TRBD2. V was clipped by 1 base and J by 9 bases; unmatched bases: 5. Germline lookup yields CDR1 LGHDT and CDR2 YNNKEL (reference sequence). CDR3 size: 14 residues. The CDR3 sequence: CASSQAGGRSEQFF. DNA of the CDR3: TGTGCCAGCAGCCAAGCGGGGGGGCGGAGTGAGCAGTTCTTC.

The chain recombines TRBV12-3 or TRBV12-4 with TRBJ1-2, with D possibly being TRBD1 (5 bases). V lost 6 bases to trimming and J lost 3 bases, with 5 bases between them. CDR3 size: 11 residues. The CDR3 protein is CASSRDYGYTF. CDR3 in DNA: TGTGCCAGCAGCAGGGACTATGGCTACACCTTC.

V gene TRBV6-2 or TRBV6-3 combines with J gene TRBJ2-5; D is unresolved. The CDR3 consists of 13 residues. The V end was cut by 2 bases, the J end by 5 bases, with 9 bases between. Germline V gives CDR1 MNHEY, CDR2 SVGEGT. The chain's CDR3 is CASSYGLLETQYF. The CDR3 coding sequence is TGTGCCAGCAGTTACGGGCTCCTGGAGACCCAGTACTTC.

The CDR3: CASSFEGGPQQPQHF. The CDR3 bases are TGCGCCAGCAGCTTCGAGGGCGGACCCCAACAGCCCCAGCATTTT. The V gene is TRBV5-1, the J gene TRBJ1-5; D is undetermined. The CDR3 is 15 residues long. Per germline, CDR1 SGHRS and CDR2 YFSETQ. Trimming removed 2 bases from V and 7 bases from J, with 16 bases in between.

This chain links TRBV2 with TRBJ2-5, with TRBD2 matching 7 bases. V was clipped by 5 bases and J by 6 bases; unmatched bases: 15. The CDR3 consists of 16 residues. The germline gives CDR1 SNHLY, CDR2 FYNNEI. CDR3 nucleotide sequence: TGTGCCAGCAGTCCTGGGAGGCGGGAGTTCAGCCAGACCCAGTACTTC. Encoded protein: CASSPGRREFSQTQYF.

The chain is built from TRBV5-1 and TRBJ2-2; weak D call: TRBD2 (6 bases). Germline V gene lookup returns CDR1 SGHRS and CDR2 YFSETQ. This CDR3 has 15 amino acids. V lost 0 bases and J lost 6, with 12 bases in between. The CDR3 DNA reads as TGCGCCAGCAGCTTGGGGGCAGGCGGGGCCGGGGAGCTGTTTTTT. It specifies CASSLGAGGAGELFF.

The rearrangement uses TRBV2 and TRBJ2-1; 7 nucleotides align to TRBD2. The CDR3 has 15 amino acids. Germline V gives CDR1 SNHLY, CDR2 FYNNEI. The junction had 8 bases not matched to a gene; V was cut back by 4 bases and J by 5 bases. The DNA for the CDR3 is TGTGCCAGCAGTGTGGATAGCGGGCCTCACAATGAGCAGTTCTTC. Translation gives CASSVDSGPHNEQFF.

The V and J genes are TRBV5-1 and TRBJ2-5; D might be TRBD1 (5 bases). The CDR3 sequence is 13 residues long. CDR1 and CDR2 (germline): SGHRS, YFSETQ. Between the trimmed V and J ends, which lost 4 bases and 4 bases, there was a span of 11 bases. This CDR3 is CASSPQGRETQYF. CDR3 bases: TGCGCCAGCAGCCCGCAGGGAAGAGAGACCCAGTACTTC.

V and J are TRBV28 and TRBJ1-1; 7 bases line up with TRBD1. Germline CDR1 and CDR2: MDHEN and SYDVKM. This CDR3 region has 14 residues. V shed 9 bases and J 4 bases; nucleotides not matched to a gene: 11. The CDR3: CASIAPGGSTEAFF. The CDR3 coding sequence is TGTGCCAGTATAGCCCCAGGGGGGAGCACTGAAGCTTTCTTT.

The chain employs TRBV3-1 (or the pseudogene TRBV3-2) and TRBJ2-7, with 9 nucleotides matching TRBD2. V shed 4 bases and J 2 bases; nucleotides not matched to a gene: 3. Germline V lookup: CDR1 LGHDT, CDR2 YNNKEL (reference sequence). This CDR3 has 14 residues. The CDR3 here is CASSPTSGPYEQYF. The CDR3 nucleotides are TGTGCCAGCAGCCCGACTAGCGGACCCTACGAGCAGTACTTC.

The chain links TRBV19 to TRBJ1-5; a possible D gene is TRBD1 (6 bases). The CDR3 is made up of 17 amino acids. V gave up 3 bases and J gave up 5 bases, with 20 bases separating them. CDR1 LNHDA and CDR2 SQIVND come from the germline V gene (reference sequence). The DNA for the CDR3 is TGTGCCAGTAGTATTATCAGGGGTCAGGGGCTTGATCAGCCCCAGCATTTT. Its translation: CASSIIRGQGLDQPQHF. The full variable domain, in which reference TRBV19 and TRBJ1-5 provide the parts outside the CDR3, is DGGITQSPKYLFRKEGQNVTLSCEQNLNHDAMYWYRQDPGQGLRLIYYSQIVNDFQKGDIAEGYSVSREKKESFPLTVTSAQKNPTAFYLCASSIIRGQGLDQPQHFGDGTRLSIL.

The chain is built from TRBV6-5 and TRBJ1-6; weak D call: TRBD1 (5 bases). Trimming removed 9 bases from V and 10 bases from J, with 22 bases in between. Germline CDR1 reads MNHEY; CDR2 reads SVGAGI. This CDR3 comprises 15 residues. The CDR3 here is CASTSGPRGSSPLHF. CDR3 DNA: TGTGCCAGTACATCAGGGCCCCGAGGAAGCTCACCCCTCCACTTT.

This chain connects TRBV14 to TRBJ2-5; D gene uncertain. Germline CDR1 SGHDN, CDR2 FVKESK. This CDR3 is built from 15 residues. Trimming left V 4 bases short and J 1 base short, with 13 bases between. CDR3 nucleotides: TGTGCCAGCAGCCCGAATAGCCACGTCCAAGAGACCCAGTACTTC. Translation gives CASSPNSHVQETQYF.

The chain combines TRBV15 with TRBJ1-5; maybe TRBD1 (6 bases). Germline assignment: CDR1 LNHNV and CDR2 YYDKDF (reference sequence). V was shortened by 1 base and J by 6 bases, with 16 bases between the two germline ends. The CDR3 totals 16 residues. The CDR3 region is CATSRVPYRVSQPQHF. CDR3 coding DNA: TGTGCCACCAGCAGAGTACCCTACAGGGTGAGTCAGCCCCAGCATTTT.

V and J are TRBV27 and TRBJ1-3; no definite D call. This CDR3 spans 18 amino acids. In germline, CDR1 is MNHEY, CDR2 SMNVEV (reference sequence). The germline V and J ends were trimmed by 3 bases and 1 base, with 19 bases remaining between them. This CDR3 is CASSLSSNSFGSGNTIYF. The CDR3 coding sequence is TGTGCCAGCAGTTTGTCCTCTAACAGCTTCGGATCTGGAAACACCATATATTTT.

The gene calls are TRBV19 and TRBJ1-1, with D possibly matching TRBD1 (6 bases). Looked up from germline, CDR1 is LNHDA and CDR2 is SQIVND (reference sequence). The V gene lost 3 bases and the J gene lost 1 base, with 9 bases spanning the gap. The CDR3 extends over 14 amino acids. The CDR3 reads CASSMGATNTEAFF. DNA for the CDR3: TGTGCCAGTAGTATGGGGGCCACGAACACTGAAGCTTTCTTT.

The V call is TRBV5-1, the J call TRBJ2-5; D is perhaps TRBD1 (6 bases). This CDR3 contains 14 residues. V lost 2 bases and J 1 base, leaving 9 bases between the germline ends. Germline lookup yields CDR1 SGHRS and CDR2 YFSETQ. The CDR3 DNA follows: TGCGCCAGCAGCTTTGACAGGACCCAAGAGACCCAGTACTTC. Protein product: CASSFDRTQETQYF.

This chain connects TRBV10-2 to TRBJ1-1; the D gene is possibly TRBD1 (5 bases). The CDR3 totals 13 residues. The V and J ends lost 6 bases and 4 bases respectively, with 12 bases between them. CDR1 WSHSY and CDR2 SAAADI come from the germline V gene. The CDR3 sequence: CASSGGSGTEAFF. The CDR3 DNA sequence: TGCGCCAGCAGCGGGGGGTCGGGCACTGAAGCTTTCTTT.

This clone was counted once. The chain joins TRBV10-2 to TRBJ2-3; 10 bases agree with TRBD2. Germline V lookup: CDR1 WSHSY, CDR2 SAAADI. This CDR3 has 14 residues. With V trimmed by 9 bases and J by 4 bases, 7 bases remained unmatched. The DNA for the CDR3 is TGCGCCAGTAAGCGGGAGGGCGGGGCAGATACGCAGTATTTT. Translating gives CASKREGGADTQYF.

The chain employs TRBV3-1 (or the pseudogene TRBV3-2) and TRBJ1-3; TRBD1 matches 12 bases. J gave up 5 bases and V 1 base, and 6 bases lay outside the gene matches. Per the germline V gene, CDR1 is LGHDT and CDR2 is YNNKEL (reference sequence). This CDR3 has 17 residues. The CDR3 loop reads CASSQAPGQGARNTIYF. The CDR3 DNA sequence: TGTGCCAGCAGCCAAGCCCCGGGACAGGGGGCAAGAAACACCATATATTTT.